This T cell receptor beta chain was found in a study of blood T cell repertoires in COVID-19. Study summary: COVID-19 samples, acute and convalescent, were from the United States, Italy and Spain. PBMCs, B-cell-depleted T cells, or T cells were the source of the cDNA or gDNA that made up the material.

Trimming shortened V by 5 bases and J by 1 base, and 9 bases separated the two germline ends. The length of the CDR3 is 13 residues. Germline V gene sequence: CDR1 LGHDT, CDR2 YNNKEL (reference sequence). Source study methods: The assay estimated nucleated cells by amplifying reference gene primers. The table came from immunoSEQ multiplex PCR; TCRdb's copy has only in-frame clones and leaves some out. V and J calls and clone size are given by that table; D and trimming were obtained from the DNA. The table includes roughly 150,000 clones, 80% to 90% detected once. The sample was peripheral blood. This TCR was recovered from a woman aged 40 to 49 with acute or convalescent COVID-19. The chain is built from TRBV3-1 (or the pseudogene TRBV3-2) and TRBJ2-7; tentative D call: TRBD1 (5 bases). The CDR3 protein is CASSKTESYEQYF. DNA of the CDR3: TGTGCCAGCAGCAAGACAGAATCCTACGAGCAGTACTTC.